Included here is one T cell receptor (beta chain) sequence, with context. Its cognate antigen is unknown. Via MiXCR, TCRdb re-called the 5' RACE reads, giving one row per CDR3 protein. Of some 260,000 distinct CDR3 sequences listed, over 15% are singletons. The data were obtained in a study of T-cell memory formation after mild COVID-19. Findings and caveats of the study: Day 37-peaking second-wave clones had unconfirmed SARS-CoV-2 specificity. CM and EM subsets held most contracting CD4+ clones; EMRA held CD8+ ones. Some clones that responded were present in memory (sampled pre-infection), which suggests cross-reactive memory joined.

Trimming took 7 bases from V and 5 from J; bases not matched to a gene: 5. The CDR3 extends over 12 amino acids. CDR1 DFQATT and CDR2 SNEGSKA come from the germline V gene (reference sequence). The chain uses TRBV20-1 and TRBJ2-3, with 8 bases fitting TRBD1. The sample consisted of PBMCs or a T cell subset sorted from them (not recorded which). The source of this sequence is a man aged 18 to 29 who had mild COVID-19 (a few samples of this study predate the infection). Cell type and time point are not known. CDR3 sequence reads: CSGQGIGDTQYF. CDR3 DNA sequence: TGCAGTGGACAGGGGATTGGAGATACGCAGTATTTT.